Listed below are T cell receptor beta chains from one sample, sequenced in a study of CD8 T cells in ankylosing spondylitis. TCRdb used MiXCR to reprocess the 5' RACE reads, holding one entry per CDR3 protein. The table lists roughly 180,000 distinct CDR3 sequences, 9.5% to 15% of them singletons. Sequencing was performed on blood, either unsorted or a sorted T cell fraction (not recorded which). These receptors were taken from a male donor with ankylosing spondylitis or in good health (not recorded which). Each CDR3 is given with its conserved first and last residue. The D gene is left open where the match is weak. The size field is filled for only some rows; it gives once, few, many or a size class.

CDR3 length	V gene	J gene	clone size	D gene	CDR3 DNA	CDR3 protein
14	TRBV11-2	TRBJ2-1	.	.	TGTGCCAGCAGCTTAGGAGGCAGCCCCAATGAGCAGTTCTTC	CASSLGGSPNEQFF
14	TRBV27	TRBJ2-7	.	TRBD1	TGTGCCAGCAGTTTAGCAGGGGGCCTGGGCGAGCAGTACTTC	CASSLAGGLGEQYF
14	TRBV12-3/TRBV12-4	TRBJ2-1	many	TRBD2	TGTGCCAGCACCACTAGCGGGAGTTACAATGAGCAGTTCTTC	CASTTSGSYNEQFF
13	TRBV5-1	TRBJ2-2	few	.	TGCGCCAGTTCTACAGGGACGGGCGGGGAGCTGTTTTTT	CASSTGTGGELFF
12	TRBV12-3/TRBV12-4	TRBJ2-2	many	.	TGTGCCAGCAGATCTAGTGCAGGGGAGCTGTTTTTT	CASRSSAGELFF
11	TRBV24-1	TRBJ2-1	.	TRBD1	TGTGCCACCAGTAACAGGGGGAGGCAGTTCTTC	CATSNRGRQFF
11	TRBV2	TRBJ2-7	few	.	TGTGCCAGCAGTGAGTTTTCAGAGCAGTACTTC	CASSEFSEQYF
13	TRBV29-1	TRBJ2-3	few	.	TGCAGCGTTGCGAGCCCCAACCCAGATACGCAGTATTTT	CSVASPNPDTQYF
14	TRBV12-3/TRBV12-4	TRBJ2-7	many	TRBD2	TGTGCCAGCAGTTACCAGCGGGGGGCCTACGAGCAGTACTTC	CASSYQRGAYEQYF
11	TRBV12-3/TRBV12-4	TRBJ2-7	many	.	TGTGCCAGCAGCGCCGGCTACGAGCAGTACTTC	CASSAGYEQYF
14	TRBV7-6	TRBJ2-3	many	.	TGTGCCAGCAGCTTGGGGGCGGGCACAGATACGCAGTATTTT	CASSLGAGTDTQYF
16	TRBV2	TRBJ2-3	many	TRBD1	TGTGCCAGCAGGGTACTGGGACAGCGGTTCCCAGATACGCAGTATTTT	CASRVLGQRFPDTQYF
15	TRBV11-1	TRBJ2-7	.	.	TGTGCCAGCAGCTGGGGGGCAGGGCAGCACGGCGAGCAGTACTTC	CASSWGAGQHGEQYF
17	TRBV6-1	TRBJ2-7	.	TRBD1	TGTGCCAGCAGTCCCCCCAGGGGGACAGGGAGCTCCTACGAGCAGTACTTC	CASSPPRGTGSSYEQYF
20	TRBV30	TRBJ1-2	few	TRBD1	TGTGCCTGGAGTGGTTCGGCAATCGGGACAGGGACGCTATCTCTCTATGGCTACACCTTC	CAWSGSAIGTGTLSLYGYTF
15	TRBV5-1	TRBJ2-1	many	TRBD2	TGCGCCAGCAGCTCCGGGACTAGCGGGAACGATGAGCAGTTCTTC	CASSSGTSGNDEQFF
13	TRBV10-3	TRBJ1-1	few	.	TGTGCCATCGCTAGAGGGGTGAACACTGAAGCTTTCTTT	CAIARGVNTEAFF
16	TRBV7-9	TRBJ2-3	.	TRBD2	TGTGCCAGCAGCCCAGGGACTAGCGGGAGCGGAGATACGCAGTATTTT	CASSPGTSGSGDTQYF
15	TRBV4-2	TRBJ1-1	.	.	TGTGCCAGCAGCCAAGATAGTGGGGGGGAGACTGAAGCTTTCTTT	CASSQDSGGETEAFF
13	TRBV2	TRBJ1-6	few	TRBD1	TGTGCCAGCAGTAGACAGGGCAATTCACCCCTCCACTTT	CASSRQGNSPLHF
15	TRBV3-1	TRBJ2-1	few	.	TGTGCCAGCAGCCAGGGTCCGGGGGTATACAATGAGCAGTTCTTC	CASSQGPGVYNEQFF
15	TRBV7-9	TRBJ1-2	few	TRBD1	TGTGCCAGCAGCTCATCCGACAGGGTATCGGATGGCTACACCTTC	CASSSSDRVSDGYTF
15	TRBV6-1	TRBJ2-7	.	TRBD2	TGTGCCAGCAGTGAAGCGGGAGGGAGCTCCTACGAGCAGTACTTC	CASSEAGGSSYEQYF
14	TRBV12-3/TRBV12-4	TRBJ1-1	.	.	TGTGCCAGCAGTTTAGGCCTCCGGGCCACTGAAGCTTTCTTT	CASSLGLRATEAFF